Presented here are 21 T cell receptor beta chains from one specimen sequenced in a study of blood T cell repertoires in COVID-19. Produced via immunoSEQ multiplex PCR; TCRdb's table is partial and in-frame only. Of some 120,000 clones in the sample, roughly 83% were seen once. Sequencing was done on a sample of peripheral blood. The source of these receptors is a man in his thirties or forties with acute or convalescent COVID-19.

The CDR3 loop is CAWSEGTVSLRAFF. The CDR3 nucleotides are TGTGCCTGGAGCGAGGGGACAGTCAGCTTGCGAGCTTTCTTT. The genes are TRBV30 and TRBJ1-1; 7 bases align to TRBD1. CDR3 length: 14 residues. J was trimmed by 10 bases and V by 3 bases; bases with no gene match: 14. Germline lookup yields CDR1 GTSNPN and CDR2 SVGIG (reference sequence).

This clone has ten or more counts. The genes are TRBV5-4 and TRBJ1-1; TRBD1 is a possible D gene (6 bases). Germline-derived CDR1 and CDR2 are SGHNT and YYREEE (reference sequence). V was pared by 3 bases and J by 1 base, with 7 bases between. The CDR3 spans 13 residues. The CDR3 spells CASSWGQNTEAFF. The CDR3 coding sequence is TGTGCCAGCAGCTGGGGGCAGAACACTGAAGCTTTCTTT.

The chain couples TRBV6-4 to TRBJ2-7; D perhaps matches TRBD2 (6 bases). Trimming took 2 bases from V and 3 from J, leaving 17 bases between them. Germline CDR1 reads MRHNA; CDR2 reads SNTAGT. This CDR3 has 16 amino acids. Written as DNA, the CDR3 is TGTGCCAGCAGTGACCCCCGGGACTGCCCTCGCTACGAGCAGTACGTC. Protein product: CASSDPRDCPRYEQYV.

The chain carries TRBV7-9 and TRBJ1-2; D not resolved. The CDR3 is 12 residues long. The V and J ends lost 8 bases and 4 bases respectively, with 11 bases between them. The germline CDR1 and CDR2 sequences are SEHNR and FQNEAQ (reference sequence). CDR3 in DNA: TGTGCCAGCGGCCCGACGGGCTATGGCTACACCTTC. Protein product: CASGPTGYGYTF.

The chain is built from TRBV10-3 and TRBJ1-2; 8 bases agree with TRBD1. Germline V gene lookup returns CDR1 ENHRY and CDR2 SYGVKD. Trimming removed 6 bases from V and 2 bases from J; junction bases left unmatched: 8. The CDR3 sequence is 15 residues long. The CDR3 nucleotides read TGTGCCATCAGCGCCGGACAGGGCGGGAACTATGGCTACACCTTC. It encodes CAISAGQGGNYGYTF.

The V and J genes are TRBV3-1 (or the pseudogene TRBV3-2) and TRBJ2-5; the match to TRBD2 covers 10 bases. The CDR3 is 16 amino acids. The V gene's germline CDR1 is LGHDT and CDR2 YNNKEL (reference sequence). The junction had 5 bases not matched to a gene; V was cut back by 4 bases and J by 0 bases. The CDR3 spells CASSLRTSGYQETQYF. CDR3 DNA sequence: TGTGCCAGCAGCCTACGGACTAGCGGTTACCAAGAGACCCAGTACTTC.

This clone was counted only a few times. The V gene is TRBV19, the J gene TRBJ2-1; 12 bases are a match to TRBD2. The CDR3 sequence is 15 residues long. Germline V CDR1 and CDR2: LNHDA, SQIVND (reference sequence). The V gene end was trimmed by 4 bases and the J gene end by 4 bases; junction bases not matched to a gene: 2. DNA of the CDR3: TGTGCCAGTAGTAGGACTAGCGGGATATACAATGAGCAGTTCTTC. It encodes CASSRTSGIYNEQFF.

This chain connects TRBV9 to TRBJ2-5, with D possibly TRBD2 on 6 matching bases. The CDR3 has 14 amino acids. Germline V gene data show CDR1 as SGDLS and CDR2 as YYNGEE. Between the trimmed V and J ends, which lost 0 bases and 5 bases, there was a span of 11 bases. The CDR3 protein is CASSVEGTQETQYF. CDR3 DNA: TGTGCCAGCAGCGTAGAGGGGACTCAGGAGACCCAGTACTTC.

This CDR3 reads CASSYGGIYNEQFF. The CDR3 DNA sequence: TGTGCCAGCAGTTACGGGGGCATCTACAATGAGCAGTTCTTC. The V call is TRBV6-2 or TRBV6-3, the J call TRBJ2-1; maybe TRBD1 (6 bases). The germline V gene has CDR1 MNHEY and CDR2 SVGEGT. CDR3 size: 14 residues. Trimming took 2 bases from V and 3 from J, leaving 8 bases between them.

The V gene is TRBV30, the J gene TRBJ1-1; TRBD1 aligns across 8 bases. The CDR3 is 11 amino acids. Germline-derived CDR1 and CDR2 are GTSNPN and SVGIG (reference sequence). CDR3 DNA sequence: TGTGCTGCAGGGGGCCGAGGTAAAGCTTTCTTT. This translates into CAAGGRGKAFF.

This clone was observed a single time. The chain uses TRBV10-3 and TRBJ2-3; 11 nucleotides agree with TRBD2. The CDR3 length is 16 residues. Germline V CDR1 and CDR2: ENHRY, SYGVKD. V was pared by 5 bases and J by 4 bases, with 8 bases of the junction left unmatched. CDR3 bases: TGTGCCATCAGTCTAACCGTAGCGGGGGGGCCAGATACGCAGTATTTT. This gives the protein CAISLTVAGGPDTQYF.

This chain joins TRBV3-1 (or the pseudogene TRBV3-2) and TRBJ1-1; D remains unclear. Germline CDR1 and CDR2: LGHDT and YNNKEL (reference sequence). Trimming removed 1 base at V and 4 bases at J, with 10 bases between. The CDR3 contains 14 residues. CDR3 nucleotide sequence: TGTGCCAGCAGCCAAGCAAGTCAGGTCACTGAAGCTTTCTTT. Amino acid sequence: CASSQASQVTEAFF.

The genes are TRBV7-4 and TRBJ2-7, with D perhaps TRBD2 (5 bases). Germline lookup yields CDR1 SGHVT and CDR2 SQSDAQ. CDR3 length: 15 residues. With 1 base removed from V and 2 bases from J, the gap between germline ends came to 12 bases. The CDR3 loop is CASSLVGGLPYEQYF. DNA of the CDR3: TGTGCCAGCAGCTTAGTCGGCGGACTTCCCTACGAGCAGTACTTC.

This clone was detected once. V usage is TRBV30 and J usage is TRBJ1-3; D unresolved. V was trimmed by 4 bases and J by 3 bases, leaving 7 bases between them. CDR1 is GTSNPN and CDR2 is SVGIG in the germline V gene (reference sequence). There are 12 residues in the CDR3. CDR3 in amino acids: CAWMSSGNTIYF. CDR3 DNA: TGTGCCTGGATGTCGAGTGGAAACACCATATATTTT.

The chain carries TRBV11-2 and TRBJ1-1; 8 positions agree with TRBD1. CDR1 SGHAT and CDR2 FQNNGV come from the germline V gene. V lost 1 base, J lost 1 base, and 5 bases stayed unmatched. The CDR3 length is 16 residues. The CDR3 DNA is TGTGCCAGCAGCTTAGGACAGGGGTCCTCGAACACTGAAGCTTTCTTT. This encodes CASSLGQGSSNTEAFF.

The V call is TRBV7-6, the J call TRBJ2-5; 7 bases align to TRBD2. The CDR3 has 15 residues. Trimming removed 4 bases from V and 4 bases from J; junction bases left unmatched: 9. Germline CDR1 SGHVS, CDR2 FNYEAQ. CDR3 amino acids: CASSSFRGRVETQYF. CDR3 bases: TGTGCCAGCAGCTCCTTTCGGGGGAGGGTAGAGACCCAGTACTTC.

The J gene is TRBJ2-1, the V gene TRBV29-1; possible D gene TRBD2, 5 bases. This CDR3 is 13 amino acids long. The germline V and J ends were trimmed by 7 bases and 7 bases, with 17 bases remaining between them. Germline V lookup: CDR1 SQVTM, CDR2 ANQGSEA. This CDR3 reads CSGRYSDGNEQFF. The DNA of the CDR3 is TGCAGCGGGAGGTACAGCGATGGGAATGAGCAGTTCTTC.

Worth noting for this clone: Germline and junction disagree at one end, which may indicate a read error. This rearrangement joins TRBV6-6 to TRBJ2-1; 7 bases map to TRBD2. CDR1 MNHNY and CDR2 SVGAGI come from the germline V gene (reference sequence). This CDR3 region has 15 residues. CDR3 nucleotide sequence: TGTGCCAGCAGTACGTTAGCGGGTCCTTACAGTGAGCAGTTCTTC. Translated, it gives CASSTLAGPYSEQFF.

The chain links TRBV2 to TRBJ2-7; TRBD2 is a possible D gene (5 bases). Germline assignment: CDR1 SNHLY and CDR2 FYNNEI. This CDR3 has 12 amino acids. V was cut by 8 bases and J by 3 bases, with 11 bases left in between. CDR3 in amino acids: CASGLANYEQYF. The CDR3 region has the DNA TGTGCCAGCGGATTAGCGAACTACGAGCAGTACTTC.

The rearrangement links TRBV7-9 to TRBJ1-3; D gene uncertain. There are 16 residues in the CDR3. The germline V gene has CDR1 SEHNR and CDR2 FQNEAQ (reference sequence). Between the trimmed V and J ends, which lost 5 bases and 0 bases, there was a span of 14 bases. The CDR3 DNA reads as TGTGCCAGCAGCCCGAGACACGGATCCTCTGGAAACACCATATATTTT. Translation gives CASSPRHGSSGNTIYF. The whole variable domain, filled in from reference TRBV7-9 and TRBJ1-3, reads DTGVSQNPRHKITKRGQNVTFRCDPISEHNRLYWYRQTLGQGPEFLTYFQNEAQLEKSRLLSDRFSAERPKGSFSTLEIQRTEQGDSAMYLCASSPRHGSSGNTIYFGEGSWLTVV.

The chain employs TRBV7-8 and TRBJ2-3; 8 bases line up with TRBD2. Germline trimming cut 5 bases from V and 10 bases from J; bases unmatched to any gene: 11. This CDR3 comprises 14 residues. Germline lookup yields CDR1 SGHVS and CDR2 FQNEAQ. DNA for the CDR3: TGTGCCAGCAGCCCTGGGACTAGTAAACTCCCGCAGTATTTT. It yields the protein CASSPGTSKLPQYF.